This T cell receptor (beta chain) was captured in a study of shared T cell receptors in the human thymus. TCRdb's copy holds only in-frame clones and misses some; the assay was immunoSEQ multiplex PCR. The profile shows 600,000 to 900,000 clones, 70% to 90% of them singletons. The V gene end was trimmed by 2 bases and the J gene end by 0 bases; junction bases not matched to a gene: 3. Germline V gives CDR1 SEHNR, CDR2 FQNEAQ (reference sequence). The CDR3 has 15 residues. This clone was found once. These data were also filed under a second study, of human thymus T cells. That work adds: Having corrective surgery for congenital heart defects, healthy Finnish infants were the ones who donated. Thymic resections from corrective heart surgery supplied the tissue. In unrelated individuals, thymic repertoires overlapped highly, according to related research.

The sequence came from a girl younger than two with a congenital heart defect. Sequenced sample: thymocytes. The chain uses TRBV7-9 and TRBJ1-1; 7 positions agree with TRBD1. This chain's CDR3 is CASSLMGQMNTEAFF. CDR3 DNA sequence: TGTGCCAGCAGCTTAATGGGACAGATGAACACTGAAGCTTTCTTT.